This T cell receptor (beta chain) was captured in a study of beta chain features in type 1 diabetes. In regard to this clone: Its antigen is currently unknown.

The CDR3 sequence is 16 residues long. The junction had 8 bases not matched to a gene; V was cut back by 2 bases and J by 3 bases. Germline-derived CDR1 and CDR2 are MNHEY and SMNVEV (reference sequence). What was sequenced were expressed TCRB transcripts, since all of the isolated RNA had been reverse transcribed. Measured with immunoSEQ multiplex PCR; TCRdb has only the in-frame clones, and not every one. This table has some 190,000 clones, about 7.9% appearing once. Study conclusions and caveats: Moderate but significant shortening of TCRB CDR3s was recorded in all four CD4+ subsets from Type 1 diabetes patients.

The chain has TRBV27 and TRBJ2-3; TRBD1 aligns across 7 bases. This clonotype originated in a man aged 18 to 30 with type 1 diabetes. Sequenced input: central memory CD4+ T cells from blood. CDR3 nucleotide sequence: TGTGCCAGCAGTTTAAGGGGGCAGCCCGGTACAGATACGCAGTATTTT. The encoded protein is CASSLRGQPGTDTQYF.